One sample yielded the 5 T cell receptor beta chains listed below, sequenced in a study of T-cell memory formation after mild COVID-19. One entry per CDR3 protein results from TCRdb running MiXCR on the 5' RACE reads. The table has just under 150,000 distinct CDR3 sequences, 6% to 7% seen once. Material for sequencing was PBMCs or a T cell subset sorted from them (not recorded which). These TCRs come from an adult woman who had mild COVID-19 (a few samples of this study predate the infection). Cell type and time point are not known.

V and J are TRBV9 and TRBJ2-5; 9 nucleotides line up with TRBD2. V lost 4 bases and J lost 5; bases outside the gene matches: 9. The CDR3 has 15 residues. Germline CDR1 and CDR2: SGDLS and YYNGEE. The CDR3 is CASSILAGAGETQYF. The CDR3, as DNA: TGTGCCAGCAGCATTTTAGCGGGGGCTGGGGAGACCCAGTACTTC.

The chain employs TRBV29-1 and TRBJ2-1, with D unclear. The CDR3 extends over 12 amino acids. V dropped 4 bases and J dropped 6 bases, with 10 bases sitting between them. The V gene's germline CDR1 is SQVTM and CDR2 ANQGSEA. The chain's CDR3 is CSVAVSPNEQFF. For the CDR3, the DNA is TGCAGCGTTGCAGTTTCTCCCAATGAGCAGTTCTTC.

On this clonotype: This could be a read error, since a much larger clone is one nucleotide away. The chain uses TRBV5-1 and TRBJ2-7; the D gene is possibly TRBD2 (5 bases). The germline gives CDR1 SGHRS, CDR2 YFSETQ. The CDR3 sequence is 14 residues long. V was clipped by 4 bases and J by 0 bases, with 11 bases between them. CDR3 DNA sequence: TGCGCCAGCAGCGTATGGGAGAGCTCCTACGAGCAGTACTTC. Protein sequence: CASSVWESSYEQYF.

This clonotype was seen a handful of times. Here the CDR3 reads CASSYSTGGGEAFF. CDR3 in DNA: TGTGCCAGCAGTTACTCGACAGGGGGAGGCGAAGCTTTCTTT. The chain has TRBV6-6 and TRBJ1-1; 9 bases align to TRBD1. Germline CDR1 is MNHNY and CDR2 is SVGAGI (reference sequence). Unmatched junction bases numbered 4, after V lost 0 bases and J lost 8 bases. The CDR3 is 14 amino acids.

The chain recombines TRBV5-1 with TRBJ2-3, with 11 bases lining up with TRBD2. CDR1 and CDR2 (germline): SGHRS, YFSETQ. The CDR3 consists of 20 residues. The V segment lost 0 bases and the J segment 1 base; nucleotides outside the gene matches: 13. In DNA form, the CDR3 reads TGCGCCAGCAGCTTGGACCTACTCTCGACTAGCGGGACCGGCACAGATACGCAGTATTTT. It is translated as CASSLDLLSTSGTGTDTQYF.